This entry features one TCR beta chain sequence. The clone's antigen remains unknown. The sample holds no much larger clone one base away, and base qualities are not on file. The data derive from a study of T cell repertoires in cytomegalovirus infection (dated by TCRdb to the late 2010s). General notes on the study: The peptide stimulations were aimed at well-studied HLA-B-restricted epitopes as well as recently identified HLA-C-restricted CMV epitopes, whose presentation resists viral immunomodulation. Donor HLA type was relevant to the analysis, as public TCR beta signatures indicated carriage of CMV infection together with the matching HLA type. The paper as a whole reports these results and caveats: Carriers of CMV infection plus the relevant HLA type were discriminated by the cumulative frequency of public TCR beta family members in the study cohort and in an independent roughly 380-donor cohort. The ex vivo response was dominated by HLA-C-restricted CMV-specific TCR beta clonotypes, and the single most frequent clonotype in two of eight donors was supplied by these HLA-C-restricted clonotypes.

The CDR3 covers 12 residues, taking in both the cysteine and the phenylalanine. The DNA shown is the 36-base CDR3, in frame from base 1. V is pared back by 4 bases and J by 2 bases, with 5 bases lying between the germline termini. CDR1 and CDR2 were assigned from the germline V gene as SGHDT and YYEEEE. This sample's treatment or condition label indicates: in vitro stimulation with specific CMV peptide epitopes to enrich CMV-specific T cells. This sample was sequenced with an Illumina HiSeq 1500. TCRdb handled the public reads itself, with Q25 trimming in fastp and clone calling in MiXCR, and kept productive beta chains. Rows matching on CDR3 protein sequence are summarized as one entry with the most common DNA and genes. The sample table records about 220,000 distinct CDR3 sequences; about 40% of these occur just once. 55% to 70% of the sample rests with the top ten.

The sequenced sample was CD8+ T cells from cultured PBMCs, obtained from culture after CMV antigen stimulation. The TCR sequence derives from a human donor in good health (CMV status not recorded). Some clones in this sample may be carry-over from other donors' samples. The rearranged chain carries TRBV5-6 and TRBJ2-3, with the D gene not confidently named. The DNA is TGTGCCAGCAGCGACTTCACAGATACGCAGTATTTT. It is translated as CASSDFTDTQYF.